A selection of T cell receptor beta chains follows, all from one sample in a study of blood T cell repertoires in COVID-19. The repertoire was sequenced with immunoSEQ multiplex PCR; TCRdb's copy has only in-frame clones and lacks some. This table has approximately 240,000 clones, about 93% appearing once. The sequenced material came from peripheral blood. The receptors originated from a man younger than 40 with COVID-19, enrolled during active disease. Each CDR3 is given with its conserved first and last residue. The D gene is left open where the match is weak. Clone size appears in some rows only: once, few, many, or a class for an expanded clone.

J: TRBJ2-3
length: 14
V: TRBV6-5
size: -
D: TRBD2
DNA: TGTGCCAGCAGGGACGCGGGGGGTTCGGATACGCAGTATTTT
CDR3: CASRDAGGSDTQYF

J: TRBJ1-4
length: 16
V: TRBV6-5
size: -
D: -
DNA: TGTGCCAGCAGTTCAGAACCCTCCCCAACTAATGAAAAACTGTTTTTT
CDR3: CASSSEPSPTNEKLFF

J: TRBJ1-6
length: 12
V: TRBV2
size: -
D: TRBD1
DNA: TGTGCCAGCAGGGGGACAGGGGAAACCCTCCACTTT
CDR3: CASRGTGETLHF

J: TRBJ1-1
length: 11
V: TRBV12-3/TRBV12-4
size: once
D: -
DNA: TGTGCCAGCTGTGACGGGAATGAAGCTTTCTTT
CDR3: CASCDGNEAFF

J: TRBJ1-1
length: 14
V: TRBV6-5
size: -
D: -
DNA: TGTGCCAGCAGCATCGGAAGGGGGAACACTGAAGCTTTCTTT
CDR3: CASSIGRGNTEAFF

J: TRBJ1-1
length: 11
V: TRBV6-5
size: -
D: -
DNA: TGTGCCAGCACCTATGTCGGTGAAGCTTTCTTT
CDR3: CASTYVGEAFF

J: TRBJ2-1
length: 16
V: TRBV14
size: -
D: TRBD2
DNA: TGTGCCAGCAGCCGCGGGGGAAGGCCGACCAACAATGAGCAGTTCTTC
CDR3: CASSRGGRPTNNEQFF

J: TRBJ2-1
length: 15
V: TRBV7-9
size: few
D: TRBD2
DNA: TGTGCCAGCAGCTTAATGGCTAGCGGGAACAATGAGCAGTTCTTC
CDR3: CASSLMASGNNEQFF

J: TRBJ1-2
length: 15
V: TRBV19
size: -
D: TRBD1
DNA: TGTGCCAGTAGTGATACCTGGGACAGTTACTATGGCTACACCTTC
CDR3: CASSDTWDSYYGYTF

J: TRBJ1-6
length: 13
V: TRBV2
size: -
D: -
DNA: TGTGCCAGCAGATACGACAGAAGCACACCCCTCCACTTT
CDR3: CASRYDRSTPLHF

J: TRBJ1-3
length: 17
V: TRBV11-3
size: -
D: -
DNA: TGTGCCAGCAGCCCCTTAATAGATAGGGAGTGTGGAAACACCATATATTTT
CDR3: CASSPLIDRECGNTIYF

J: TRBJ1-6
length: 13
V: TRBV11-2
size: -
D: -
DNA: TGTGCCACTACGGGACACAATAATTCACCCCTCCACTTT
CDR3: CATTGHNNSPLHF

J: TRBJ1-1
length: 16
V: TRBV6-6
size: -
D: TRBD1
DNA: TGTGCCAGCAGCTCACCCGGACAGGGGGCTATCACTGAAGCTTTCTTT
CDR3: CASSSPGQGAITEAFF

J: TRBJ2-7
length: 14
V: TRBV19
size: -
D: TRBD1
DNA: TGTGCCAGTAATTCCGGGACAGGGACTTACGAGCAGTACTTC
CDR3: CASNSGTGTYEQYF

J: TRBJ2-7
length: 15
V: TRBV2
size: few
D: TRBD1
DNA: TGTGCCAGCAGTCATACCGGGACAGGGGGCTACGAGCAGTACTTC
CDR3: CASSHTGTGGYEQYF

J: TRBJ1-1
length: 13
V: TRBV6-4
size: -
D: -
DNA: TGTGCCAGCAGTGCAGGGGTGGGAACTGAAGCTTTCTTT
CDR3: CASSAGVGTEAFF

J: TRBJ1-2
length: 15
V: TRBV10-3
size: -
D: TRBD1
DNA: TGTGCCATCAGTGGGACGGGACAGGGATCCTCTGGCTACACCTTC
CDR3: CAISGTGQGSSGYTF

J: TRBJ1-1
length: 14
V: TRBV5-1
size: -
D: -
DNA: TGCGCCAGCAGCTTCCGGGACATGGACACTGAAGCTTTCTTT
CDR3: CASSFRDMDTEAFF

J: TRBJ1-3
length: 17
V: TRBV4-2
size: -
D: -
DNA: TGTGCCAGCAGCCAAACCAGGGAAGCCATCTCTGGAAACACCATATATTTT
CDR3: CASSQTREAISGNTIYF

J: TRBJ2-1
length: 15
V: TRBV10-1
size: -
D: -
DNA: TGCGCCAGCAGTGAGTTTGCGGGGGCTCACAATGAGCAGTTCTTC
CDR3: CASSEFAGAHNEQFF

J: TRBJ2-5
length: 16
V: TRBV6-1
size: once
D: TRBD2
DNA: TGTGCCAGCAGTGTTCCTAGCGGGGGGGCAGTAGAGACCCAGTACTTC
CDR3: CASSVPSGGAVETQYF

J: TRBJ1-1
length: 13
V: TRBV19
size: -
D: -
DNA: TGTGCCAGTAGTGCAGGGGTTAGCACTGAAGCTTTCTTT
CDR3: CASSAGVSTEAFF

J: TRBJ2-3
length: 18
V: TRBV13
size: -
D: TRBD2
DNA: TGTGCCAGCAGCCCCCGGTCGCTAGCGGGGGGAAGCACAGATACGCAGTATTTT
CDR3: CASSPRSLAGGSTDTQYF

J: TRBJ1-1
length: 15
V: TRBV18
size: -
D: TRBD1
DNA: TGTGCCAGCTCACCAGGACAGGGAAGGAACACTGAAGCTTTCTTT
CDR3: CASSPGQGRNTEAFF

J: TRBJ1-5
length: 14
V: TRBV2
size: -
D: -
DNA: TGTGCCAGCAGTGGGAGGCAGTACAATCAGCCCCAGCATTTT
CDR3: CASSGRQYNQPQHF

J: TRBJ1-4
length: 15
V: TRBV6-5
size: -
D: -
DNA: TGTGCCAGCAAACAGGGTGTAGGCACTAATGAAAAACTGTTTTTT
CDR3: CASKQGVGTNEKLFF

J: TRBJ2-5
length: 15
V: TRBV4-1
size: -
D: -
DNA: TGCGCCAGCAGCCAATTCGGGCTTCGGGGGGAGACCCAGTACTTC
CDR3: CASSQFGLRGETQYF

J: TRBJ2-3
length: 14
V: TRBV7-3
size: few
D: TRBD2
DNA: TGTGCCAGCAGCCCGCGGGGGGTAACAGATACGCAGTATTTT
CDR3: CASSPRGVTDTQYF

J: TRBJ1-5
length: 14
V: TRBV19
size: -
D: TRBD1
DNA: TGTGCCAGTAGTACCAGGGGGCCCTATCAGCCCCAGCATTTT
CDR3: CASSTRGPYQPQHF

J: TRBJ1-5
length: 15
V: TRBV5-1
size: -
D: -
DNA: TGCGCCAGCAGCCCAGAGACAGGCTCCAATCAGCCCCAGCATTTT
CDR3: CASSPETGSNQPQHF

J: TRBJ1-5
length: 13
V: TRBV6-4
size: few
D: -
DNA: TGTGCCAGCAGTGTCATCGCGGGTCAGCCCCAGCATTTT
CDR3: CASSVIAGQPQHF

J: TRBJ1-1
length: 14
V: TRBV5-4
size: -
D: -
DNA: TGTGCCAGCAGCAGATCCAGGGGAGGGACTGAAGCTTTCTTT
CDR3: CASSRSRGGTEAFF

J: TRBJ2-5
length: 16
V: TRBV11-1
size: -
D: -
DNA: TGTGCCAGCAGCTCCTTGGGCCAGGGTAGGGAAGAGACCCAGTACTTC
CDR3: CASSSLGQGREETQYF

J: TRBJ1-2
length: 14
V: TRBV12-5
size: -
D: TRBD1
DNA: TGTGCTAGTGGCCAGGGACAGGGACTCTATGGCTACACCTTC
CDR3: CASGQGQGLYGYTF

J: TRBJ2-4
length: 13
V: TRBV5-1
size: -
D: TRBD2
DNA: TGCGCCAGCAGCTTGTCGGGGGAGGGCATTCAGTACTTC
CDR3: CASSLSGEGIQYF

J: TRBJ1-6
length: 14
V: TRBV5-1
size: -
D: TRBD1
DNA: TGCGCCAGCAGCGCTTGGACAGGCGATTCACCCCTCCACTTT
CDR3: CASSAWTGDSPLHF

J: TRBJ2-5
length: 13
V: TRBV2
size: -
D: TRBD1
DNA: TGTGCCAGCATACGACAGGGCAAAGAGACCCAGTACTTC
CDR3: CASIRQGKETQYF

J: TRBJ1-4
length: 18
V: TRBV19
size: -
D: -
DNA: TGTGCCAGTAGCAAAGAAGTCGGACAAGTCCTAAATAATGAAAAACTGTTTTTT
CDR3: CASSKEVGQVLNNEKLFF

J: TRBJ1-1
length: 13
V: TRBV6-5
size: -
D: TRBD1
DNA: TGTGCCACCTTGACAGGGGGCGCAGGTGAAGCTTTCTTT
CDR3: CATLTGGAGEAFF

J: TRBJ1-3
length: 15
V: TRBV2
size: -
D: TRBD1
DNA: TGTGCCAGCAGGGAGACAGGGTACGGTGGAAACACCATATATTTT
CDR3: CASRETGYGGNTIYF

J: TRBJ2-7
length: 15
V: TRBV18
size: -
D: -
DNA: TGTGCCAGCTCACCACCAGGACTCGCTTACTACGAGCAGTACTTC
CDR3: CASSPPGLAYYEQYF